Described below is a single T cell receptor beta chain sequence and its context. The antigen this receptor binds is unknown. The CDR3 goes on 3 residues after the read ends, and that part is filled in from the germline J gene. The CDR3 goes from the cysteine to the phenylalanine over 13 residues. Shown are 30 bases from within the CDR3, in frame from base 1. The germline V end is reduced by 2 bases and the J end by 8 bases; junction bases left unmatched: 2. CDR1 MDHEN and CDR2 SYDVKM are derived from the germline V gene. The immunoSEQ assay was used to perform TCR beta chain deep sequencing. In the original analysis: Only productive TCR beta rearrangements went into calculating clonotype frequencies. Imported from immuneACCESS, the table was reduced by TCRdb to in-frame sequences with V and J called. These copies leave out some clones; in studies compared against another copy, an unresolved V gene accounts for under half, and the cause of the remainder is not known. V, J and clone size reflect that table, while D and trimming were determined from the DNA. The table held for this sample gives more than 25,000 clones. Approximately 2% of the sample belongs to the ten largest clones.

This entry comes from a study of TET2 disruption in CD19-targeted CAR T cells (dated by TCRdb to about 2018). A note on the overall study: The number of samples was determined by the original clinical trial design and by which samples were available, and no additional inclusion criteria were applied.

The paper as a whole reports these results and caveats: Conclusions about the patient's CAR T cells rested on extensive analysis of a single subject.

Read against the paper, the sample's treatment or condition label means: autologous CTL019 cells: CD19 CAR with 4-1BB and CD3 zeta domains. The CD19 CAR incorporated TCR zeta and 4-1BB costimulatory signaling domains. T cells for CTL019 manufacturing were collected from peripheral blood by leukapheresis. The DNeasy Blood and Tissue Kit was used to extract genomic DNA from pre-infusion T cells, peripheral blood, or sorted post-infusion T cells. The origin of this receptor is a man between 65 and 79 years old with chronic lymphocytic leukemia. The sequenced sample was CD8- CAR+ T cells sorted from cultured blood T cells, obtained for CD19 CAR T cell therapy. The cell subset or site label, as the study defines it: CD8-negative CAR-positive T cells from the infusion product. The receptor chain draws on TRBV28 and TRBJ2-1; 8 central nucleotides agree with TRBD2. Here the CDR3 is given as CASSLNSGDEQFF. The CDR3 DNA, read in part, is TGTGCCAGCAGTTTAAATAGCGGGGATGAG.